Reported below is one T cell receptor (beta chain). The junction shows a germline mismatch at one end, possibly a read error. The data belong to a study of blood T cells in healthy people across ages. A second PCR, run for about 7 to 11 cycles, used a sample-barcoded 5' primer plus a J-beta primer mix. From the 5' RACE reads, TCRdb called clonotypes with MiXCR, one entry per CDR3 protein. The data contain 1,300,000 or so distinct CDR3 sequences, around 59% of them singletons. The authors extracted at least 5 micrograms of total RNA per sample. Germline V lookup: CDR1 MNHNS, CDR2 SASEGT. CDR3 length: 15 amino acids.

Sequencing input: blood. The chain employs TRBV6-1 and TRBJ2-7, with TRBD2 identical over 7 bases. The tail of the sequence fits TRBJ2-5 better, so the J call may be wrong. This clonotype originated in a man younger than 35 in good health. CDR3 protein: CASSDLSGAQATQYF. CDR3 nucleotides: TGTGCCAGCAGTGACCTGAGCGGGGCTCAAGCGACCCAGTACTTC.